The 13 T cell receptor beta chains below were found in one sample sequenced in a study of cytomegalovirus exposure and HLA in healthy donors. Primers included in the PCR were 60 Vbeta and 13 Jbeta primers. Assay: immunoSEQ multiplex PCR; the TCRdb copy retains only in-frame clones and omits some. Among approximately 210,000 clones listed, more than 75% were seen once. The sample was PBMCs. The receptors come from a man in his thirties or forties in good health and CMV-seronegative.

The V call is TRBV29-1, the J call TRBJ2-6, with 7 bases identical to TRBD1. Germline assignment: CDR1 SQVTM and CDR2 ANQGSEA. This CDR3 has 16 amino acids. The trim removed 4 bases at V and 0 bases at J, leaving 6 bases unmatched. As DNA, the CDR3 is TGCAGCGTTGCGACAGGGTCCCGCTCTGGGGCCAACGTCCTGACTTTC. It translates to CSVATGSRSGANVLTF.

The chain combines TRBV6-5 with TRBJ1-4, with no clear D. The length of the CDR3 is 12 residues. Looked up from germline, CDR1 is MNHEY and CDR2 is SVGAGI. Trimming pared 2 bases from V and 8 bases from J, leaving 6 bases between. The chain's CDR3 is CASSYAREKLFF. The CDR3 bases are TGTGCCAGCAGTTACGCGCGGGAAAAACTGTTTTTT.

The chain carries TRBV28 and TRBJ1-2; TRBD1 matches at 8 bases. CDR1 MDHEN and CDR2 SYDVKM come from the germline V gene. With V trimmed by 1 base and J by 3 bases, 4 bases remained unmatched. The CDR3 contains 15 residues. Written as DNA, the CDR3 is TGTGCCAGCAGTTTATCTTCAGGGGGCCACTATGGCTACACCTTC. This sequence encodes CASSLSSGGHYGYTF.

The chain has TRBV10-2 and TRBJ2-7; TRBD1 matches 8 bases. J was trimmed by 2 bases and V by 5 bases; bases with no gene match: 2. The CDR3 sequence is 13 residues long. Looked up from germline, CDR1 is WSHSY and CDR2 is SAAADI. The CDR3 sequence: CASSPDRAYEQYF. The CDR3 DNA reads TGCGCCAGCAGTCCGGACAGGGCCTACGAGCAGTACTTC.

CDR3 sequence reads: CASSEGRDTYFGGELFF. The CDR3 DNA follows: TGTGCCAGCAGTGAAGGCCGGGACACCTATTTCGGCGGGGAGCTGTTTTTT. The V gene is TRBV6-1, the J gene TRBJ2-2; perhaps TRBD1 as D (6 bases). Germline CDR1 reads MNHNS; CDR2 reads SASEGT. Trimming cost V 1 base and J 7 bases, with 19 bases left between them. This CDR3 has 17 residues.

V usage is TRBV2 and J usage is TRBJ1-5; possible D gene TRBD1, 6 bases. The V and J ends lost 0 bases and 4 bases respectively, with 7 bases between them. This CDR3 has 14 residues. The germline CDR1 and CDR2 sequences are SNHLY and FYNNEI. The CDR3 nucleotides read TGTGCCAGCAGTGAAGCCACAGGGAATCAGCCCCAGCATTTT. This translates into CASSEATGNQPQHF.

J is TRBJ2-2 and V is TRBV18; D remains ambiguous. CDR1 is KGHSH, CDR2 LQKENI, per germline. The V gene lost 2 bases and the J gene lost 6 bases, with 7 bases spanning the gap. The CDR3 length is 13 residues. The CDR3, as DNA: TGTGCCAGCTCACCAATAGTCTCCGGGGAGCTGTTTTTT. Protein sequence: CASSPIVSGELFF.

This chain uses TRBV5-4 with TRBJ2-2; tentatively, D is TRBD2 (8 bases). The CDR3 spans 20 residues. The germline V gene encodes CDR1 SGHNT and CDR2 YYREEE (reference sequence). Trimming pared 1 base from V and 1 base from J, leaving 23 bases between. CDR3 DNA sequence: TGTGCCAGCAGCTTGAAGCCAGGGGGAATGGGACTAGTGAACACCGGGGAGCTGTTTTTT. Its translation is CASSLKPGGMGLVNTGELFF.

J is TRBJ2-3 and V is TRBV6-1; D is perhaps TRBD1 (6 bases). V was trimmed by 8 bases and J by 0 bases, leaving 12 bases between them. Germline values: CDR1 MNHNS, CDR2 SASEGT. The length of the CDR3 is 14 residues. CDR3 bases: TGTGCCAGCGACAGGCCACCGAGCACAGATACGCAGTATTTT. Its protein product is CASDRPPSTDTQYF.

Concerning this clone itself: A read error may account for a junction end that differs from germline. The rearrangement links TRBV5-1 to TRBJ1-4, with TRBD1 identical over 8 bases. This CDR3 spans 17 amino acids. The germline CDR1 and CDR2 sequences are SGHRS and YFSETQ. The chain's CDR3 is CASTLGSGTGANEKLFF. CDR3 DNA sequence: TGCGCCAGCACCTTGGGGTCAGGGACAGGAGCTAATGAAAAACTGTTTTTT. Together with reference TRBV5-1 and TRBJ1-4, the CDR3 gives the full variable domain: KAGVTQTPRYLIKTRGQQVTLSCSPISGHRSVSWYQQTPGQGLQFLFEYFSETQRNKGNFPGRFSGRQFSNSRSEMNVSTLELGDSALYLCASTLGSGTGANEKLFFGSGTQLSVL.

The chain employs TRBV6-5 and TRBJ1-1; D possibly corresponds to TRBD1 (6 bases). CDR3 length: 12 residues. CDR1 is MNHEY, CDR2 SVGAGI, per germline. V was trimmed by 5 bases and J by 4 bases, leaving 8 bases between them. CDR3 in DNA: TGTGCCAGCAGTAGGGGGGGCACTGAAGCTTTCTTT. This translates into CASSRGGTEAFF.

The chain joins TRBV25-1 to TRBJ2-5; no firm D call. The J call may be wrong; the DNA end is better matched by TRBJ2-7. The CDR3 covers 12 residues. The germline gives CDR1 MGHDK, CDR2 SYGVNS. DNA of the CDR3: TGTGCCAGCAGTGAAAGAGCCTACGAGCAGTACTTC. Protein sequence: CASSERAYEQYF.

In DNA form, the CDR3 reads TGTGCCAGCAGCGGGGGGGTCCAGCGGGGGGGTAGAGATGAGCAGTTCTTC. Encoded protein: CASSGGVQRGGRDEQFF. The chain recombines TRBV5-4 with TRBJ2-1; 10 bases are a match to TRBD2. CDR3 length: 17 amino acids. J gave up 8 bases and V 4 bases, and 15 bases lay outside the gene matches. Per the germline V gene, CDR1 is SGHNT and CDR2 is YYREEE (reference sequence). Full variable domain (remainder filled in from reference TRBV5-4 and TRBJ2-1): ETGVTQSPTHLIKTRGQQVTLRCSSQSGHNTVSWYQQALGQGPQFIFQYYREEENGRGNFPPRFSGLQFPNYSSELNVNALELDDSALYLCASSGGVQRGGRDEQFFGPGTRLTVL.